These 29 T cell receptor beta chains share one sample of origin, sequenced in a study of blood T cell repertoires in COVID-19. Produced via immunoSEQ multiplex PCR; TCRdb's table is partial and in-frame only. The repertoire includes roughly 98,000 clones, roughly 80% of them detected once, and 9.5% to 13% sits in the top ten. Sequenced material: peripheral blood. The receptor source for this set is a man between 65 and 85 years old with active or convalescent COVID-19.

CDR3: CSARGGTEAFF. The CDR3 nucleotides read TGCAGTGCTAGAGGAGGGACTGAAGCTTTCTTT. V is TRBV20-1 and J is TRBJ1-1; unclear D gene. Germline CDR1 is DFQATT and CDR2 is SNEGSKA (reference sequence). This CDR3 has 11 amino acids. Between the trimmed V and J ends, which lost 1 base and 5 bases, there was a span of 5 bases.

The chain links TRBV20-1 to TRBJ2-1; TRBD1 matches at 7 bases. This CDR3 has 12 amino acids. V lost 3 bases, J lost 10 bases, and 6 bases stayed unmatched. Germline loops: CDR1 DFQATT, CDR2 SNEGSKA (reference sequence). The CDR3 sequence: CSASRQGKEQFF. As DNA, the CDR3 is TGCAGTGCTAGTCGACAGGGCAAGGAGCAGTTCTTC.

On this clone: The identical CDR3 is also encoded by other nucleotide sequences in the sample. The CDR3 sequence is CASSRQGTEAFF. CDR3 bases: TGTGCCAGTAGTCGGCAGGGCACTGAAGCTTTCTTT. The chain joins TRBV19 to TRBJ1-1; possible D gene TRBD1, 5 bases. Trimming removed 5 bases at V and 4 bases at J, with 8 bases between. The CDR3 sequence is 12 residues long. The germline CDR1 and CDR2 sequences are LNHDA and SQIVND (reference sequence). The variable domain in full, completed from reference TRBV19 and TRBJ1-1, reads DGGITQSPKYLFRKEGQNVTLSCEQNLNHDAMYWYRQDPGQGLRLIYYSQIVNDFQKGDIAEGYSVSREKKESFPLTVTSAQKNPTAFYLCASSRQGTEAFFGQGTRLTVV.

The J gene is TRBJ2-7, the V gene TRBV11-2, with TRBD2 matching over 14 bases. This CDR3 spans 15 amino acids. In germline, CDR1 is SGHAT, CDR2 FQNNGV. Losses at the gene ends were 3 bases for V and 2 bases for J; bases not matched to a gene: 0. The CDR3 spells CASSLTSGGAYEQYF. CDR3 nucleotide sequence: TGTGCCAGCAGCTTGACTAGCGGGGGGGCCTACGAGCAGTACTTC.

The J gene is TRBJ2-3, the V gene TRBV5-1; possibly TRBD1 for D (5 bases). This CDR3 has 12 amino acids. CDR1 and CDR2 from the germline V gene are SGHRS and YFSETQ. V lost 0 bases to trimming and J lost 9 bases, with 8 bases between them. The CDR3 protein is CASSLGSGTQYF. The CDR3 DNA follows: TGCGCCAGCAGCTTGGGTTCAGGGACGCAGTATTTT.

J is TRBJ1-2 and V is TRBV29-1, with TRBD1 matching over 7 bases. The CDR3 is 14 residues long. V dropped 6 bases and J dropped 5; count of bases not matched to a gene: 12. The germline gives CDR1 SQVTM, CDR2 ANQGSEA. The CDR3 DNA reads TGCAGCGTAGCTCCCGGGACAGCCAGATATGGCTACACCTTC. Encoded protein: CSVAPGTARYGYTF.

Only a few counts were recorded for this clone. The rearrangement uses TRBV11-2 and TRBJ1-1; D is perhaps TRBD1 (6 bases). The CDR3 is 14 residues long. Trimming removed 2 bases from V and 3 bases from J, with 10 bases in between. From germline, CDR1 is SGHAT and CDR2 FQNNGV. The DNA of the CDR3 is TGTGCCAGCAGCTTACTCTGGGGGCACACTGAAGCTTTCTTT. This codes for CASSLLWGHTEAFF.

The rearrangement joins TRBV5-8 to TRBJ1-5, with 8 nucleotides matching TRBD1. The CDR3 has 15 amino acids. Germline lookup yields CDR1 SGHTS and CDR2 YDEGEE. V gave up 4 bases and J gave up 0 bases; unmatched junction bases: 3. The CDR3 reads CASSAQGVSNQPQHF. The DNA of the CDR3 is TGTGCCAGCAGCGCACAGGGGGTTAGCAATCAGCCCCAGCATTTT.

The chain employs TRBV18 and TRBJ2-1; TRBD2 might be the D (7 bases). The CDR3 loop spans 16 amino acids. The V gene's germline CDR1 is KGHSH and CDR2 LQKENI. V was trimmed by 4 bases and J by 6 bases, leaving 19 bases between them. CDR3 sequence: CASSQAGTGGRNEQFF. Here the CDR3 DNA reads TGTGCCAGCTCACAGGCGGGGACGGGGGGCCGCAATGAGCAGTTCTTC. The whole variable domain, filled in from reference TRBV18 and TRBJ2-1, reads NAGVMQNPRHLVRRRGQEARLRCSPMKGHSHVYWYRQLPEEGLKFMVYLQKENIIDESGMPKERFSAEFPKEGPSILRIQQVVRGDSAAYFCASSQAGTGGRNEQFFGPGTRLTVL.

The chain has TRBV5-4 and TRBJ2-5; TRBD1 agrees at 7 bases. V lost 6 bases and J lost 4; bases outside the gene matches: 9. The CDR3 runs to 14 residues. The germline V gene encodes CDR1 SGHNT and CDR2 YYREEE (reference sequence). The CDR3 reads CASNPGPGGETQYF. CDR3 sequence (DNA): TGTGCCAGCAACCCGGGCCCAGGGGGAGAGACCCAGTACTTC.

The chain links TRBV6-1 to TRBJ2-7; weak D call: TRBD1 (6 bases). Germline V CDR1 and CDR2: MNHNS, SASEGT. This CDR3 has 16 amino acids. Trimming removed 4 bases at V and 1 base at J, with 17 bases between. This chain's CDR3 is CASSGEGTKGSYEQYF. As DNA, the CDR3 is TGTGCCAGCAGTGGAGAAGGGACAAAGGGTTCCTACGAGCAGTACTTC.

The gene calls are TRBV5-1 and TRBJ1-6; 7 bases match TRBD1. Losses at the gene ends were 0 bases for V and 8 bases for J; bases not matched to a gene: 11. This CDR3 is 17 amino acids long. CDR1 and CDR2 (germline): SGHRS, YFSETQ. The CDR3 nucleotides are TGCGCCAGCAGCTTGGAGTGGCGGGACAGACGAGATTCACCCCTCCACTTT. It translates to CASSLEWRDRRDSPLHF.

This clone was seen more than once but under ten times. The DNA for the CDR3 is TGTGCCAGCAGTAATCGTCCGGACAGCTCCTACGAGCAGTACTTC. It yields the protein CASSNRPDSSYEQYF. This chain uses TRBV11-2 with TRBJ2-7; D is perhaps TRBD1 (6 bases). Germline V gene sequence: CDR1 SGHAT, CDR2 FQNNGV. V was cut by 6 bases and J by 0 bases, with 15 bases left in between. The CDR3 spans 15 residues.

The CDR3, as DNA: TGTGCCATCAGTGATATACAGGGAACCCTCTATGGCTACACCTTC. Residues: CAISDIQGTLYGYTF. V usage is TRBV10-3 and J usage is TRBJ1-2; the D gene is possibly TRBD1 (6 bases). The CDR3 is 15 residues long. Germline V gene sequence: CDR1 ENHRY, CDR2 SYGVKD. Trimming shortened V by 3 bases and J by 4 bases, and 15 bases separated the two germline ends.

The chain combines TRBV12-3 or TRBV12-4 with TRBJ2-5; no firm D call. The CDR3 extends over 13 amino acids. V gave up 2 bases and J gave up 1 base, with 5 bases separating them. The CDR3 coding sequence is TGTGCCAGCAGTTTAAGGAGCCAAGAGACCCAGTACTTC. As protein: CASSLRSQETQYF.

The chain has TRBV19 and TRBJ1-4; TRBD1 matches 9 bases. The CDR3 totals 15 residues. With 6 bases clipped from V and 4 bases from J, the junction kept 6 bases outside the gene matches. Germline V lookup: CDR1 LNHDA, CDR2 SQIVND (reference sequence). CDR3 residues: CASRGPGQGNEKLFF. In DNA, the CDR3 is TGTGCCAGTAGGGGACCGGGACAGGGTAATGAAAAACTGTTTTTT.

V gene TRBV3-1 (or the pseudogene TRBV3-2) combines with J gene TRBJ1-3, with no clear D. With 4 bases removed from V and 2 bases from J, the gap between germline ends came to 9 bases. The CDR3 totals 14 residues. Germline V gene data show CDR1 as LGHDT and CDR2 as YNNKEL (reference sequence). The CDR3 spells CASSLASAGNTIYF. The DNA of the CDR3 is TGTGCCAGCAGCCTAGCCTCGGCTGGAAACACCATATATTTT.

J is TRBJ2-5 and V is TRBV10-1; 9 bases match TRBD1. The V gene's germline CDR1 is WNHNN and CDR2 SYGVQD (reference sequence). J lost 5 bases, V lost 2 bases, and 6 bases had no gene match. The CDR3 length is 15 residues. The DNA of the CDR3 is TGCGCCAGCAGTGAGATAGGGACAGGGATGGAGACCCAGTACTTC. Encoded protein: CASSEIGTGMETQYF.

This clone was found once. The V call is TRBV2, the J call TRBJ2-3; 7 nucleotides line up with TRBD2. Germline assignment: CDR1 SNHLY and CDR2 FYNNEI. CDR3 length: 15 amino acids. J was trimmed by 1 base and V by 5 bases; bases with no gene match: 6. Here the CDR3 reads CASSPIAGGTDTQYF. The CDR3 nucleotides read TGTGCCAGCAGTCCCATTGCGGGGGGCACAGATACGCAGTATTTT.

This chain joins TRBV5-5 and TRBJ1-1, with unresolved D. Germline assignment: CDR1 SGHKS and CDR2 YYEKEE (reference sequence). V gave up 0 bases and J gave up 8 bases, with 8 bases separating them. This CDR3 comprises 12 residues. CDR3 sequence: CASSLALREAFF. The CDR3 coding sequence is TGTGCCAGCAGCTTGGCCCTTAGAGAAGCTTTCTTT.

This rearrangement joins TRBV4-3 to TRBJ1-1, with D maybe TRBD1 (6 bases). Germline V gene data show CDR1 as LGHNA and CDR2 as YSLEER. V was cut by 5 bases and J by 1 base, with 11 bases left in between. CDR3 size: 14 residues. The CDR3 DNA reads TGCGCCAGCAGCAGGGTCAGGGGGAACACTGAAGCTTTCTTT. As protein: CASSRVRGNTEAFF.

This chain joins TRBV5-1 and TRBJ2-7, with 9 bases identical to TRBD1. The germline gives CDR1 SGHRS, CDR2 YFSETQ. V shed 8 bases, J shed 1 base, and the junction held 13 bases outside the gene matches. CDR3 length: 16 residues. The CDR3 DNA follows: TGCGCCAGTAATTTCAACACCGGGACAGGGTCCTACGAGCAGTACTTC. Translation gives CASNFNTGTGSYEQYF.

The chain is built from TRBV5-4 and TRBJ1-2, with 8 bases matching TRBD1. The CDR3 covers 14 residues. V lost 7 bases to trimming and J lost 4 bases; unmatched junction nucleotides: 9. Germline CDR1 is SGHNT and CDR2 is YYREEE (reference sequence). The chain's CDR3 is CASGGTGSGYGYTF. The CDR3 DNA reads TGTGCCAGCGGGGGGACAGGCTCTGGCTATGGCTACACCTTC.

The V and J genes are TRBV6-2 or TRBV6-3 and TRBJ1-2, with TRBD1 as a possible D gene (5 bases). CDR1 and CDR2 (germline): MNHEY, SVGEGT. The CDR3 totals 13 residues. Trimming removed 2 bases at V and 4 bases at J, with 8 bases between. The CDR3 spells CASSYRTGYGYTF. In DNA, the CDR3 is TGTGCCAGCAGTTACAGAACAGGCTATGGCTACACCTTC.

This clone was counted once. The chain couples TRBV19 to TRBJ2-2, with a possible D match to TRBD1 (6 bases). The germline V gene encodes CDR1 LNHDA and CDR2 SQIVND (reference sequence). This CDR3 is 18 amino acids long. The V end lost 1 base, the J end lost 3 bases, and 18 bases lay between the germline ends. For the CDR3, the DNA is TGTGCCAGTAGTATAGGCCCCTTCAGGGGCAAATACACCGGGGAGCTGTTTTTT. Amino acids: CASSIGPFRGKYTGELFF.

The V call is TRBV6-2 or TRBV6-3, the J call TRBJ2-5; tentative D call: TRBD2 (5 bases). The CDR3 loop spans 14 amino acids. The V end lost 4 bases, the J end lost 2 bases, and 11 bases lay between the germline ends. Germline V lookup: CDR1 MNHEY, CDR2 SVGEGT. For the CDR3, the DNA is TGTGCCAGCAGTTCCCTGTGGGAGCAAGAGACCCAGTACTTC. It yields the protein CASSSLWEQETQYF.

The rearrangement uses TRBV27 and TRBJ2-7, with D possibly being TRBD2 (7 bases). The germline CDR1 and CDR2 sequences are MNHEY and SMNVEV (reference sequence). V dropped 3 bases and J dropped 2 bases, with 14 bases sitting between them. The CDR3 covers 15 residues. CDR3: CASSFSGGLPYEQYF. The CDR3 coding sequence is TGTGCCAGCAGTTTTTCGGGGGGCCTACCCTACGAGCAGTACTTC.

This clone was observed a single time. The J gene is TRBJ2-7, the V gene TRBV6-2 or TRBV6-3; D gene unclear. This CDR3 comprises 13 residues. V was pared by 0 bases and J by 6 bases, with 9 bases between. CDR1 and CDR2 (germline): MNHEY, SVGEGT. CDR3 region: CASSYSMRSEQYF. Here the CDR3 DNA reads TGTGCCAGCAGTTACTCGATGAGGTCCGAGCAGTACTTC.

The V gene is TRBV5-1, the J gene TRBJ1-3; D is possibly TRBD1 (5 bases). The CDR3 runs 15 residues. The V end was cut by 1 base, the J end by 0 bases, with 8 bases between. In germline, CDR1 is SGHRS, CDR2 YFSETQ. The CDR3 sequence: CASSLQGLSGNTIYF. In nucleotides, the CDR3 is TGCGCCAGCAGCTTGCAGGGCCTCTCTGGAAACACCATATATTTT.